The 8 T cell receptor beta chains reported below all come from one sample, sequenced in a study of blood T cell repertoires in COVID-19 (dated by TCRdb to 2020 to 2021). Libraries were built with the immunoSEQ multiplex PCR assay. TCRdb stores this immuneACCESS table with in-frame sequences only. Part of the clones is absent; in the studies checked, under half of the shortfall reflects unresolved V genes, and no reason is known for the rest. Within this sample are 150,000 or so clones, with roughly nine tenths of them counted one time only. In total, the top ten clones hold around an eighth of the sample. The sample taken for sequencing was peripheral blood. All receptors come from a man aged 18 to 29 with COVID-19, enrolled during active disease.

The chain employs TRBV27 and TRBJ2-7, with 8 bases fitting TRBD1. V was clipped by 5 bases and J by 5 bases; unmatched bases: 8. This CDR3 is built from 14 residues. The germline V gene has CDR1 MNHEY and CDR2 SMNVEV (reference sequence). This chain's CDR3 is CASSARQGPDEQYF. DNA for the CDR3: TGTGCCAGCAGTGCCCGACAGGGGCCCGACGAGCAGTACTTC.

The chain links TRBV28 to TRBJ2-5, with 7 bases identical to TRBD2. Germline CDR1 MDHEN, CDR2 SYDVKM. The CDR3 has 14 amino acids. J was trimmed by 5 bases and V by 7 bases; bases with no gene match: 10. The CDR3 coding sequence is TGTGCCAGCACTCCCGGCGGGAGCGGGGAGACCCAGTACTTC. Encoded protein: CASTPGGSGETQYF.

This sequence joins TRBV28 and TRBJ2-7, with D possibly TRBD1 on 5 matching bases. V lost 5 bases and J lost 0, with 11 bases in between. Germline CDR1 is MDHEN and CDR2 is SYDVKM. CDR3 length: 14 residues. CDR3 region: CASSRTRSSYEQYF. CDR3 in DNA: TGTGCCAGCAGTCGGACAAGGAGCTCCTACGAGCAGTACTTC.

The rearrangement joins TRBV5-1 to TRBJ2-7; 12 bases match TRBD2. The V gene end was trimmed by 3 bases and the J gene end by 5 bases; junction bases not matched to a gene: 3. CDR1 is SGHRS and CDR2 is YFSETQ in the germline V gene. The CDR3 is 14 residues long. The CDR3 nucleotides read TGCGCCAGCAGCTCACTAGCGGGAGGACACGAGCAGTACTTC. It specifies CASSSLAGGHEQYF.

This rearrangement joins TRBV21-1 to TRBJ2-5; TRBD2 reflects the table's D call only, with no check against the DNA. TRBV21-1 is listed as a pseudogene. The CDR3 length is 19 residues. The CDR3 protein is CASSKVPVRGLADQETQYF. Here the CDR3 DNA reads TGTGCCAGCAGCAAAGTTCCGGTACGAGGACTAGCCGACCAAGAGACCCAGTACTTC.

The CDR3 loop is CASSATLGRETQYF. The DNA of the CDR3 is TGTGCCAGCAGCGCCACTTTGGGGCGGGAGACCCAGTACTTC. V usage is TRBV7-9 and J usage is TRBJ2-5; D might be TRBD1 (5 bases). Germline assignment: CDR1 SEHNR and CDR2 FQNEAQ (reference sequence). V was shortened by 5 bases and J by 5 bases, with 15 bases between the two germline ends. The CDR3 length is 14 residues.

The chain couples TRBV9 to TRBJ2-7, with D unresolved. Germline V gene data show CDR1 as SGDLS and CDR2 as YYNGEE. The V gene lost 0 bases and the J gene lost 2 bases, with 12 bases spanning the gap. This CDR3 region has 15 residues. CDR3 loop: CASSVAPSPAYEQYF. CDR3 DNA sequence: TGTGCCAGCAGCGTAGCTCCGTCTCCCGCCTACGAGCAGTACTTC.

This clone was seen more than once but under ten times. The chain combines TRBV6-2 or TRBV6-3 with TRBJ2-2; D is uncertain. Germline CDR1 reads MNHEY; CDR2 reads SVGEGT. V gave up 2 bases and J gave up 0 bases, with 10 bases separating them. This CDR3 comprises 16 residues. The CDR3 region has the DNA TGTGCCAGCAGTTACCCATCAGGCGCGAACACCGGGGAGCTGTTTTTT. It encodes CASSYPSGANTGELFF.